What follows describes a single TCR beta chain. The antigen is unknown. This entry is derived from a study of Ad26.COV2.S vaccination and SARS-CoV-2 variants. Study background: Recipients of Ad26.COV2.S got it intramuscularly, once or twice 56 days apart. Study results and limitations: Using TCR breadth and depth analyses may have led to underestimated total T cell responses. Post-vaccination breadth of spike-specific CD8+ and CD4+ T cell responses was reportedly substantial.

The germline V gene encodes CDR1 DFQATT and CDR2 SNEGSKA (reference sequence). This CDR3 comprises 11 residues. Treatment meaning: about 20 received Ad26.COV2.S at low or high dose, single or two shots; 5 received placebo; per-sample allocation not given. Day 63 following the first vaccine or placebo injection was when the samples were taken. Sequenced by immunoSEQ multiplex PCR; TCRdb stores in-frame clones only, minus some. Of about 420,000 clones in the sample, more than 75% were seen once. The chain has TRBV20-1 and TRBJ1-1; 7 nucleotides line up with TRBD1. Sample: peripheral blood, taken in a trial of Ad26.COV2.S vaccine versus placebo. The TCR sequence derives from a person aged 18-65 years who received the Ad26.COV2.S COVID-19 vaccine or a placebo. The CDR3, as DNA: TGCAGACCCAGACAGGGCCCTGAAGCTTTCTTT. The encoded protein is CRPRQGPEAFF.